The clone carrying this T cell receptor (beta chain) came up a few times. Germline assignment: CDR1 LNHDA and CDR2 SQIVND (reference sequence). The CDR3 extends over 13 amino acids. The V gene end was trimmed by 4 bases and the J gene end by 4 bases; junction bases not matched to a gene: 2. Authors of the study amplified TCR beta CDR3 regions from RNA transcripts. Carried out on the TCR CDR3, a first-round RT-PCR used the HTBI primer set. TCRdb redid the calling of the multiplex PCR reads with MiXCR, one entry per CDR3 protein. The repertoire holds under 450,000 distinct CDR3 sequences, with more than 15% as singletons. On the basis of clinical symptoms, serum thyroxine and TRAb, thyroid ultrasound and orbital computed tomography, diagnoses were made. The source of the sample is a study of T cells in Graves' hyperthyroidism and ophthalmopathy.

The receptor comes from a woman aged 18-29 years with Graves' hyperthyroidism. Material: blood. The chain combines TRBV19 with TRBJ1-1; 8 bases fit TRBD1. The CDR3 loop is CASSTDRATEAFF. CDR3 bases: TGTGCCAGTAGTACGGACAGGGCCACTGAAGCTTTCTTT.